A selection of T cell receptor beta chains follows, all from one sample in a study of technical replicates of blood from several donors. The method was immunoSEQ multiplex PCR; TCRdb's version includes in-frame clones alone and lacks a portion of them. The sample lists fewer than 85,000 clones, around 94% occurring once. Sequenced input: T cells isolated from PBMCs. Receptors were obtained from a human donor in good health. The CDR3 runs from the conserved cysteine through the conserved F or W. D genes are given only for firm matches. Where a row states a size, it is once, few, many or the class of an expanded clone; other rows omit it.

-	-	TRBV14	TRBJ2-7	CASSQDHRFLEQYF	TGTGCCAGCAGCCAAGATCATCGGTTCTTGGAGCAGTACTTC
-	once	TRBV21-1	TRBJ1-4	CASSKEPTGSGEKLFF	TGTGCCAGCAGCAAAGAGCCGACGGGAAGTGGTGAAAAACTGTTTTTT
TRBD2	-	TRBV7-9	TRBJ2-3	CASSLGTSGGITDTQYF	TGTGCCAGCAGCCTAGGGACTAGCGGGGGAATAACAGATACGCAGTATTTT
-	-	TRBV6-6	TRBJ1-5	CASSYSRGTQPQHF	TGTGCCAGCAGTTACTCCAGGGGAACTCAGCCCCAGCATTTT
-	-	TRBV7-6	TRBJ2-2	CASSLYKLTGELFF	TGTGCCAGCAGCTTATATAAACTCACCGGGGAGCTGTTTTTT
-	-	TRBV5-6	TRBJ1-2	CASSLGFGSRGSGYTF	TGTGCCAGCAGCTTGGGGTTTGGATCTAGAGGGAGTGGCTACACCTTC
-	few	TRBV4-1	TRBJ1-1	CASSQQGAMNTEAFF	TGCGCCAGCAGCCAACAGGGCGCCATGAACACTGAAGCTTTCTTT
-	-	TRBV6-1	TRBJ1-5	CASSERGLRPQHF	TGTGCCAGCAGTGAAAGAGGCCTTCGGCCCCAGCATTTT
TRBD1	-	TRBV7-6	TRBJ1-6	CASSPAGTGDSPLHF	TGTGCCAGCAGCCCAGCCGGGACAGGGGATTCACCCCTCCACTTT
TRBD1	-	TRBV19	TRBJ2-7	CASSPDRVVYEQYF	TGTGCCAGTAGTCCAGACAGGGTAGTATACGAGCAGTACTTC
-	-	TRBV7-9	TRBJ1-1	CAARGRTEAFF	TGTGCCGCCCGGGGGAGGACTGAAGCTTTCTTT
TRBD2	-	TRBV4-2	TRBJ2-3	CASSQRGSGGSTDTQYF	TGTGCCAGCAGCCAAAGAGGTAGCGGGGGAAGCACAGATACGCAGTATTTT
TRBD1	-	TRBV30	TRBJ1-3	CAWSPTGVRNTIYF	TGTGCCTGGAGCCCGACAGGGGTTAGAAACACCATATATTTT
TRBD1	-	TRBV7-2	TRBJ1-4	CASSLDRGNEKLFF	TGTGCCAGCAGCCTCGACAGGGGTAATGAAAAACTGTTTTTT
TRBD2	few	TRBV19	TRBJ2-7	CASRRLAAPPYEQYF	TGTGCCAGTAGGCGACTAGCGGCCCCTCCCTACGAGCAGTACTTC
-	-	TRBV10-2	TRBJ1-3	CASREEQWANTIYF	TGCGCCTCTCGGGAGGAGCAATGGGCAAACACCATATATTTT
-	once	TRBV29-1	TRBJ2-7	CSGLTGNSYEQYF	TGCAGCGGTTTGACAGGCAACTCCTACGAGCAGTACTTC
TRBD2	-	TRBV10-3	TRBJ2-3	CAIRDFSSGADTQYF	TGTGCCATCAGGGACTTCAGCAGCGGGGCAGATACGCAGTATTTT
TRBD1	-	TRBV7-8	TRBJ2-7	CASSLVVTGTGPSYEQYF	TGTGCCAGCAGCTTAGTTGTTACCGGGACAGGTCCATCCTACGAGCAGTACTTC
TRBD2	once	TRBV11-2	TRBJ2-3	CASSRGGVAGRFTDTQYF	TGTGCCAGCAGCCGGGGGGGTGTAGCGGGACGTTTCACAGATACGCAGTATTTT
-	-	TRBV19	TRBJ2-2	CASSYIGGNGELFF	TGTGCCAGTAGTTATATCGGCGGGAACGGGGAGCTGTTTTTT
-	-	TRBV27	TRBJ2-3	CASSFTDIALTDTQYF	TGTGCCAGCAGTTTCACCGACATCGCACTCACAGATACGCAGTATTTT
-	-	TRBV7-2	TRBJ2-7	CASSSQTGTTYEQYF	TGTGCCAGCAGCTCTCAGACAGGTACAACCTACGAGCAGTACTTC
-	-	TRBV28	TRBJ2-5	CASSSDHRDSGQETQYF	TGTGCCAGCAGTTCCGACCACCGGGACTCGGGCCAAGAGACCCAGTACTTC
-	once	TRBV27	TRBJ1-1	CASSLQGNTEAFF	TGTGCCAGCAGTCTTCAGGGGAACACTGAAGCTTTCTTT
-	-	TRBV7-3	TRBJ2-1	CASSPLPVAREAEQFF	TGTGCCAGCAGCCCTCTCCCTGTAGCGAGGGAGGCTGAGCAGTTCTTC
TRBD1	-	TRBV19	TRBJ1-1	CASSIWPPPSGGRTEAFF	TGTGCCAGTAGTATATGGCCCCCACCCTCAGGGGGGAGGACTGAAGCTTTCTTT
-	once	TRBV12-5	TRBJ1-3	CASGLVLSVSGNTIYF	TGTGCTAGTGGTTTGGTACTAAGTGTCTCTGGAAACACCATATATTTT
-	-	TRBV14	TRBJ1-2	CASSPAGVGGYTF	TGTGCCAGCAGCCCAGCGGGGGTTGGGGGCTACACCTTC
-	-	TRBV6-5	TRBJ1-3	CASTRSGRSGNTIYF	TGTGCCAGCACCCGTTCGGGTCGCTCTGGAAACACCATATATTTT
-	-	TRBV28	TRBJ1-2	CASSLVSYGYTF	TGTGCCAGCAGTTTGGTGAGCTATGGCTACACCTTC
-	-	TRBV6-1	TRBJ2-7	CAGRSGVSYEQYF	TGTGCCGGCAGATCGGGGGTTTCCTACGAGCAGTACTTC
TRBD1	-	TRBV25-1	TRBJ2-7	CASSHPPGTGSYEQYF	TGTGCCAGCAGCCACCCCCCCGGGACAGGGTCCTACGAGCAGTACTTC
TRBD1	-	TRBV9	TRBJ2-7	CASSAGTGMDEQYF	TGTGCCAGCAGCGCCGGGACAGGGATGGACGAGCAGTACTTC
TRBD2	-	TRBV9	TRBJ2-2	CASSGLAATGELFF	TGTGCCAGCAGCGGACTAGCGGCCACCGGGGAGCTGTTTTTT
-	-	TRBV5-1	TRBJ2-5	CASSQTRGQETQYF	TGCGCCAGCAGCCAAACCAGGGGTCAAGAGACCCAGTACTTC
-	few	TRBV5-5	TRBJ2-5	CASRPGDTETQYF	TGTGCCAGCAGACCAGGGGATACGGAGACCCAGTACTTC
-	few	TRBV29-1	TRBJ1-1	CSVVKVGKLGRSDTEAFF	TGCAGCGTTGTTAAGGTTGGGAAACTGGGGAGGTCGGACACTGAAGCTTTCTTT
-	-	TRBV20-1	TRBJ2-7	CSVPQGYEQYF	TGCAGTGTACCGCAGGGCTACGAGCAGTACTTC
-	once	TRBV5-8	TRBJ2-1	CASSLGSNRVYNEQFF	TGTGCCAGCAGCTTGGGTTCCAACAGGGTCTACAATGAGCAGTTCTTC
TRBD2	-	TRBV4-1	TRBJ2-3	CASSHRLAEIFKDTDTQYF	TGCGCCAGCAGCCACAGACTAGCGGAAATATTTAAGGACACAGATACGCAGTATTTT
TRBD1	-	TRBV4-1	TRBJ1-3	CASSQVGQGRNTIYF	TGCGCCAGCAGCCAGGTAGGACAGGGTCGGAACACCATATATTTT
-	-	TRBV6-5	TRBJ2-7	CASSYRPESEQYF	TGTGCCAGCAGTTATAGGCCGGAGAGCGAGCAGTACTTC
-	-	TRBV7-3	TRBJ2-3	CASSQNLDHTQYF	TGTGCCAGCAGCCAGAACCTAGATCATACGCAGTATTTT
TRBD2	-	TRBV5-1	TRBJ2-1	CASREQGLYNEQFF	TGCGCCAGCAGGGAGCAGGGACTATACAATGAGCAGTTCTTC
-	-	TRBV7-8	TRBJ2-2	CASSLGAITNTGELFF	TGTGCCAGCAGCTTAGGGGCGATAACAAACACCGGGGAGCTGTTTTTT
-	-	TRBV7-8	TRBJ2-7	CASSHSGAEQYF	TGTGCCAGCAGCCATTCAGGGGCCGAGCAGTACTTC
TRBD2	once	TRBV6-5	TRBJ2-1	CASSGALNNEQFF	TGTGCCAGTAGCGGGGCACTTAACAATGAGCAGTTCTTC
-	-	TRBV7-2	TRBJ2-5	CASSLEFSRSARQETQYF	TGTGCCAGCAGCTTAGAGTTTTCTAGGTCGGCCCGGCAAGAGACCCAGTACTTC
-	-	TRBV5-8	TRBJ1-2	CASSLRGADYGYTF	TGTGCCAGCAGCTTAAGGGGCGCGGACTATGGCTACACCTTC